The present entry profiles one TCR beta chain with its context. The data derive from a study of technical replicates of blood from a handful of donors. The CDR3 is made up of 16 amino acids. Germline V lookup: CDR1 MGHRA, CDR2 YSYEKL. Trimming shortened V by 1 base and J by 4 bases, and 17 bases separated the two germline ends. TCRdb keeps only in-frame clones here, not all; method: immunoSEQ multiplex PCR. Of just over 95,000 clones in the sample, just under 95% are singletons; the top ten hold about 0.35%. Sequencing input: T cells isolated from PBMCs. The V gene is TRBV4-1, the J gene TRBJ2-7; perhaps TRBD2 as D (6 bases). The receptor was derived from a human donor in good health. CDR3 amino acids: CASSQVITSIFYEQYF. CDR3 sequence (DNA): TGCGCCAGCAGCCAAGTAATCACTAGCATCTTTTACGAGCAGTACTTC.